A selection of T cell receptor beta chains follows, all from one sample in a study of regulatory T cells in long-lasting Graves disease. Each CDR3 protein gets one entry after TCRdb re-called the multiplex PCR reads with MiXCR. The sample includes about 460,000 distinct CDR3 sequences, around a fifth of them seen just once. Sequencing used peripheral blood mononuclear cells (PBMCs), obtained when the disease was refractory, from a patient treated with antithyroid drugs. These receptors came from a female donor with Graves disease. CDR3s include the opening cysteine and the closing phenylalanine or tryptophan. Fields, in order: clone size, J gene, D gene, V gene, CDR3 DNA, CDR3 protein. A D gene is named only where the DNA matches it firmly. The size field is filled for only some rows; it gives once, few, many or a size class.

NA	TRBJ2-7	NA	TRBV7-9	TGTGCCAGCAGCTTCGACGCCTACGAGCAGTACTTC	CASSFDAYEQYF
few	TRBJ1-1	NA	TRBV6-4	TGTGCCAGCAAGGACCCCTGCAGGGGAACTGAAGCTTTCTTT	CASKDPCRGTEAFF
few	TRBJ1-1	NA	TRBV18	TGTGCCAGCTCACCGACATCATTCGGGGAAGCTTTCTTT	CASSPTSFGEAFF
NA	TRBJ1-6	NA	TRBV7-2	TGTGCCAGCAGCCAATCTTACTATAATTCACCCCTCCACTTT	CASSQSYYNSPLHF
few	TRBJ1-5	NA	TRBV19	TGTGCCAGTAGTATAGATCAAGGAAGAATTAATCAGCCCCAGCATTTT	CASSIDQGRINQPQHF
many	TRBJ2-7	NA	TRBV6-1	TGTGCCAGCAGTCCTGACGGCTATAGTGCCGAGCAGTACTTC	CASSPDGYSAEQYF
NA	TRBJ2-5	TRBD1	TRBV7-9	TGTGCCAGCAGCCGGACAGGGGGTCCTGAGACCCAGTACTTC	CASSRTGGPETQYF
many	TRBJ2-4	TRBD2	TRBV20-1	TGCAGTGCTAGGAGGCGGGAGGGCGGAGGAAACATTCAGTACTTC	CSARRREGGGNIQYF
NA	TRBJ1-4	NA	TRBV9	TGTGCCAGCAACCTTCTTTATGAAAAACTGTTTTTT	CASNLLYEKLFF
NA	TRBJ2-7	NA	TRBV25-1	TGTGCCAGCGGTTCGCAGGGGCAGTACTTC	CASGSQGQYF
NA	TRBJ1-5	NA	TRBV20-1	TGCAGTGCCAAAAGGCCCGTTCAGCCCCAGCATTTT	CSAKRPVQPQHF
few	TRBJ2-6	TRBD1	TRBV6-2/TRBV6-3	TGTGCCAGCAGTTTAACAGGGGTAAACTCTGGGGCCAACGTCCTGACTTTC	CASSLTGVNSGANVLTF
many	TRBJ2-7	NA	TRBV29-1	TGCAGCGTCGTGGACAACTACGAGCAGTACTTC	CSVVDNYEQYF
NA	TRBJ1-5	TRBD1	TRBV6-5	TGTGCCAGCAGTTACCCCGAAGGGGGCCGGGGCAATCAGCCCCAGCATTTT	CASSYPEGGRGNQPQHF
few	TRBJ2-5	TRBD2	TRBV5-6	TGTGCCAGCAGTTTTTTCGCGGGACTAGCGTTTGAGACCCAGTACTTC	CASSFFAGLAFETQYF
NA	TRBJ2-7	TRBD1	TRBV29-1	TGCAGCGTGACAGGGGAAGGCTACGAGCAGTACTTC	CSVTGEGYEQYF
NA	TRBJ2-7	TRBD1	TRBV30	TGTGCCTGGAGAGGGACAGGGGGCTACGAGCAGTACTTC	CAWRGTGGYEQYF
NA	TRBJ2-1	NA	TRBV11-3	TGTGCCAGCAGCGCCGGCAGGGGTAACAATGAGCAGTTCTTC	CASSAGRGNNEQFF
many	TRBJ2-3	NA	TRBV28	TGTGCCAGCAGTCGCCACGATGCAGATACGCAGTATTTT	CASSRHDADTQYF
many	TRBJ2-7	TRBD2	TRBV6-1	TGTGCCAGCAGGGAACCGGGACTAGACTTGTACGAGCAGTACTTC	CASREPGLDLYEQYF
many	TRBJ2-5	NA	TRBV7-2	TGTGCCAGCAGCTTAGCCTTCCAAGAGACCCAGTACTTC	CASSLAFQETQYF
once	TRBJ2-2	NA	TRBV2	TGTGCCAGCAGTACCCCCCTCACAGGGATTCGCACCGGGGAGCTGTTTTTT	CASSTPLTGIRTGELFF
many	TRBJ1-5	NA	TRBV12-3/TRBV12-4	TGTGCCAGCAGCCCCCAGGGCGGCAATCAGCCCCAGCATTTT	CASSPQGGNQPQHF
NA	TRBJ1-1	NA	TRBV7-2	TGTGCCAGCAGCTTACATTCAGGCACTGAAGCTTTCTTT	CASSLHSGTEAFF
many	TRBJ1-5	NA	TRBV6-1	TGTGCCAGCGGAAGGTTAGATCAGCCCCAGCATTTT	CASGRLDQPQHF
many	TRBJ1-5	NA	TRBV27	TGTGCCAGCAGTTTATCGAGGGGGAGCAATCAGCCCCAGCATTTT	CASSLSRGSNQPQHF
many	TRBJ2-5	TRBD1	TRBV28	TGTGCCAGCAGTTTAGCTGGGACAGGGACAGGGGAGACCCAGTACTTC	CASSLAGTGTGETQYF
NA	TRBJ1-1	NA	TRBV5-1	TGCGCCAGCAGCTTAAACCCCGGGACACTGAACACTGAAGCTTTCTTT	CASSLNPGTLNTEAFF
NA	TRBJ1-5	NA	TRBV19	TGTGCCAGTAGTCTTCTTCCGGGGTGGCCCCAGCATTTT	CASSLLPGWPQHF
NA	TRBJ1-4	NA	TRBV7-2	TGTGCCAGCAGCTTAGCGGTTATCGGGGGCGGTGAAAAACTGTTTTTT	CASSLAVIGGGEKLFF
many	TRBJ2-5	TRBD2	TRBV2	TGTGCCAGCAGGACTAGCGGGGGGAAGGAGACCCAGTACTTC	CASRTSGGKETQYF
NA	TRBJ2-5	TRBD1	TRBV5-1	TGCGCCAGCAGCTTGGGGACAGGGGCAGGAGAGACCCAGTACTTC	CASSLGTGAGETQYF
few	TRBJ2-7	TRBD1	TRBV30	TGTGCCTGGATTCGGGGGGACAGGGTCCACGAGCAGTACTTC	CAWIRGDRVHEQYF
few	TRBJ1-2	TRBD1	TRBV5-5	TGTGCCAGCAGCTTGGATTTGGGCAGGGGGGACTATGGCTACACCTTC	CASSLDLGRGDYGYTF
many	TRBJ2-5	NA	TRBV6-1	TGTGCCAGCAGTCTAGCGCTCCAAGAGACCCAGTACTTC	CASSLALQETQYF
few	TRBJ2-1	NA	TRBV28	TGTGCCAGCAGCTTTTGGGAGAATGAGCAGTTCTTC	CASSFWENEQFF
few	TRBJ2-7	NA	TRBV3-1	TGTGCCAGCAGCCAAGTCGGGCGCGAGCAGTACTTC	CASSQVGREQYF
NA	TRBJ2-7	TRBD2	TRBV7-9	TGTGCCAGCAGCTCGCGGGGGGCCTCCTACGAGCAGTACTTC	CASSSRGASYEQYF
many	TRBJ1-4	NA	TRBV7-8	TGTGCCAGCAGCTCATCCCGCGGGGGTCCTAATGAAAAACTGTTTTTT	CASSSSRGGPNEKLFF
NA	TRBJ2-6	NA	TRBV7-8	TGTGCCAGCAGCTATTCAGGATTTTTAGGGGCCAACGTCCTGACTTTC	CASSYSGFLGANVLTF
NA	TRBJ2-7	TRBD1	TRBV11-2	TGTGCCAGCAGCTTAGCCGGGGACAGTTCCTCCCACGAGCAGTACTTC	CASSLAGDSSSHEQYF